Below, 23 T cell receptor beta chains from the same sample are listed, as sequenced in a study of CD8+ T cells in alopecia areata. Sequencing templates came from extracted RNA that was reverse transcribed into cDNA. TCRdb's copy holds only in-frame clones and misses some; the assay was immunoSEQ multiplex PCR. The repertoire consists of some 240,000 clones, with 50% to 60% occurring once and the leading ten covering about 1.4%. The sample's treatment: oral pan-JAK inhibitor, 5-10 mg twice daily. The sample here was CD4+ T cells sorted from blood, taken at week 4, from a patient treated with tofacitinib. Source of these receptors: a human donor with alopecia areata.

Only a few counts were recorded for this clone. The identical CDR3 is also encoded by other nucleotide sequences in the sample. The V gene is TRBV19, the J gene TRBJ2-3, with no clear D. This CDR3 has 13 residues. Germline V gives CDR1 LNHDA, CDR2 SQIVND (reference sequence). Deletions cut 6 bases from V and 0 bases from J, with 7 bases between. As DNA, the CDR3 is TGTGCCAGTAGGGACGGCAGCACAGATACGCAGTATTTT. Amino acids: CASRDGSTDTQYF.

This clone has a handful of counts. The chain is built from TRBV7-2 and TRBJ2-3, with D uncertain. Germline V gene lookup returns CDR1 SGHTA and CDR2 FQGNSA. With 3 bases removed from V and 4 bases from J, the gap between germline ends came to 8 bases. This CDR3 has 13 amino acids. Written as DNA, the CDR3 is TGTGCCAGCAGCTTTCACCGGTCAGATACGCAGTATTTT. It yields the protein CASSFHRSDTQYF. The full variable domain, in which reference TRBV7-2 and TRBJ2-3 provide the parts outside the CDR3, is GAGVSQSPSNKVTEKGKDVELRCDPISGHTALYWYRQSLGQGLEFLIYFQGNSAPDKSGLPSDRFSAERTGGSVSTLTIQRTQQEDSAVYLCASSFHRSDTQYFGPGTRLTVL.

This clone was found a few times. The gene calls are TRBV11-2 and TRBJ2-4; possibly TRBD1 for D (6 bases). This CDR3 region has 17 residues. Germline V CDR1 and CDR2: SGHAT, FQNNGV. Trimming stripped 2 bases from V and 0 bases from J, with 14 bases between. The CDR3 sequence is CASSLIQGAVAKNIQYF. CDR3 nucleotides: TGTGCCAGCAGCTTAATACAGGGAGCTGTAGCCAAAAACATTCAGTACTTC.

In nucleotides, the CDR3 is TGCAGCGTTGGAGGGCGTCAGAAGACTGAAGCTTTCTTT. Its translation is CSVGGRQKTEAFF. J is TRBJ1-1 and V is TRBV29-1; D remains ambiguous. The V gene's germline CDR1 is SQVTM and CDR2 ANQGSEA. V lost 4 bases and J 5 bases, leaving 14 bases between the germline ends. There are 13 residues in the CDR3.

This clone was seen a handful of times. The chain combines TRBV18 with TRBJ2-4, with a possible D match to TRBD2 (5 bases). The ends were cut back, 6 bases at V and 8 bases at J, with 11 bases in the middle. Germline V gene sequence: CDR1 KGHSH, CDR2 LQKENI. The CDR3 spans 12 residues. As DNA, the CDR3 is TGTGCCAGCTCCCTGATCGGGGACATTCAGTACTTC. The encoded protein is CASSLIGDIQYF.

This clone was observed a handful of times. This rearrangement joins TRBV19 to TRBJ2-2, with 8 bases identical to TRBD2. The germline V gene encodes CDR1 LNHDA and CDR2 SQIVND (reference sequence). Unmatched junction bases numbered 11, after V lost 7 bases and J lost 7 bases. The CDR3 has 15 residues. The CDR3 here is CASTITGRVNGELFF. CDR3 nucleotides: TGTGCCAGTACCATTACCGGGAGGGTTAACGGGGAGCTGTTTTTT.

This clone has only a few counts. This rearrangement joins TRBV7-2 to TRBJ1-4, with D possibly matching TRBD1 (5 bases). The ends were cut back, 7 bases at V and 4 bases at J, with 13 bases in the middle. CDR1 is SGHTA and CDR2 is FQGNSA in the germline V gene. The CDR3 is 14 residues long. The CDR3 is CASNQGLNNEKLFF. CDR3 DNA: TGTGCCAGCAACCAGGGACTGAATAATGAAAAACTGTTTTTT.

Comment on this clone: Other DNA sequences in this sample translate to the same CDR3. V and J are TRBV30 and TRBJ1-6, with TRBD1 identical over 8 bases. V lost 2 bases and J lost 7; bases outside the gene matches: 1. The CDR3 runs 13 residues. Germline V lookup: CDR1 GTSNPN, CDR2 SVGIG (reference sequence). The CDR3 DNA reads as TGTGCCTGGAGTAGACAGGGGAATTCACCCCTCCACTTT. Translation: CAWSRQGNSPLHF.

The rearrangement joins TRBV5-6 to TRBJ2-7; D unresolved. Germline assignment: CDR1 SGHDT and CDR2 YYEEEE. The CDR3 runs 12 residues. The germline V and J ends were trimmed by 2 bases and 6 bases, with 9 bases remaining between them. The CDR3 DNA reads as TGTGCCAGCAGCTTTGAAAAGTCCGAGCAGTACTTC. Encoded protein: CASSFEKSEQYF.

The chain couples TRBV29-1 to TRBJ2-4, with 7 bases that match TRBD1. The CDR3 runs 15 residues. Trimming took 8 bases from V and 0 from J; bases not matched to a gene: 10. Germline values: CDR1 SQVTM, CDR2 ANQGSEA. In nucleotides, the CDR3 is TGCAGCTTCACCCAGGGGGTACTAGCCAAAAACATTCAGTACTTC. The encoded protein is CSFTQGVLAKNIQYF.

This clone has just a few counts. This chain connects TRBV29-1 to TRBJ1-4; TRBD1 matches 8 bases. Trimming took 7 bases from V and 5 from J; bases not matched to a gene: 3. The germline V gene has CDR1 SQVTM and CDR2 ANQGSEA. The CDR3 is made up of 12 amino acids. Written as DNA, the CDR3 is TGCAGCGGTCGGACAGGGAATGAAAAACTGTTTTTT. Translation gives CSGRTGNEKLFF.

This rearrangement joins TRBV30 to TRBJ2-5; D is perhaps TRBD1 (5 bases). Germline V gene sequence: CDR1 GTSNPN, CDR2 SVGIG (reference sequence). The ends were cut back, 1 base at V and 4 bases at J, with 13 bases in the middle. There are 14 residues in the CDR3. CDR3 region: CAWSGGQGRETQYF. CDR3 sequence (DNA): TGTGCCTGGAGTGGGGGTCAGGGTCGAGAGACCCAGTACTTC.

The chain employs TRBV4-3 and TRBJ2-4; no clear D gene. Germline V gene lookup returns CDR1 LGHNA and CDR2 YSLEER. The V gene lost 5 bases and the J gene lost 5 bases, with 16 bases spanning the gap. The CDR3 spans 15 residues. CDR3 residues: CASSSYTIRENIQYF. The CDR3 bases are TGCGCCAGCAGCTCCTATACCATCCGGGAAAACATTCAGTACTTC.

This sequence joins TRBV7-9 and TRBJ1-1; D call uncertain. Germline lookup yields CDR1 SEHNR and CDR2 FQNEAQ (reference sequence). The CDR3 is 13 amino acids. Trimming shortened V by 1 base and J by 1 base, and 4 bases separated the two germline ends. This chain's CDR3 is CASSLDTNTEAFF. CDR3 sequence (DNA): TGTGCCAGCAGCTTAGATACGAACACTGAAGCTTTCTTT. The entire variable domain, with the rest obtained from reference TRBV7-9 and TRBJ1-1, is as follows: DTGVSQNPRHKITKRGQNVTFRCDPISEHNRLYWYRQTLGQGPEFLTYFQNEAQLEKSRLLSDRFSAERPKGSFSTLEIQRTEQGDSAMYLCASSLDTNTEAFFGQGTRLTVV.

The chain couples TRBV6-5 to TRBJ2-4, with 8 bases aligning to TRBD1. Germline values: CDR1 MNHEY, CDR2 SVGAGI. V dropped 6 bases and J dropped 0; count of bases not matched to a gene: 4. CDR3 length: 15 residues. CDR3 in amino acids: CASSPDRGAKNIQYF. The CDR3 coding sequence is TGTGCCAGCAGCCCCGACAGGGGAGCCAAAAACATTCAGTACTTC.

The genes are TRBV7-2 and TRBJ2-3; tentatively, D is TRBD1 (6 bases). Germline lookup yields CDR1 SGHTA and CDR2 FQGNSA. Trimming pared 4 bases from V and 2 bases from J, leaving 10 bases between. The CDR3 length is 14 residues. CDR3 bases: TGTGCCAGCAGCTACAGGGCCTCCACAGATACGCAGTATTTT. Its protein product is CASSYRASTDTQYF.

This chain joins TRBV4-3 and TRBJ2-4; a weak D match, TRBD1 (5 bases). Germline CDR1 reads LGHNA; CDR2 reads YSLEER. The ends were cut back, 1 base at V and 5 bases at J, with 12 bases in the middle. The length of the CDR3 is 15 residues. This CDR3 is CASSQGQGSENIQYF. CDR3 sequence (DNA): TGCGCCAGCAGCCAAGGGCAGGGTTCGGAAAACATTCAGTACTTC.

This chain uses TRBV7-6 with TRBJ2-5; D remains unclear. V lost 5 bases and J lost 1, with 14 bases in between. This CDR3 has 15 amino acids. The V gene's germline CDR1 is SGHVS and CDR2 FNYEAQ. As DNA, the CDR3 is TGTGCCAGCAGCCCCACCGGGCCACCCCAAGAGACCCAGTACTTC. This gives the protein CASSPTGPPQETQYF.

V usage is TRBV4-3 and J usage is TRBJ1-6; TRBD1 aligns across 7 bases. Germline V lookup: CDR1 LGHNA, CDR2 YSLEER. Trimming at V came to 4 bases and at J to 7 bases, leaving 4 bases not matched to a gene. The CDR3 is made up of 14 amino acids. The CDR3 is CASSPDRVNSPLHF. In DNA form, the CDR3 reads TGCGCCAGCAGCCCAGACAGGGTAAATTCACCCCTCCACTTT.

This chain uses TRBV5-1 with TRBJ2-1, with 8 bases lining up with TRBD1. The CDR3 extends over 16 amino acids. With 0 bases clipped from V and 9 bases from J, the junction kept 11 bases outside the gene matches. In germline, CDR1 is SGHRS, CDR2 YFSETQ. CDR3 DNA sequence: TGCGCCAGCAGCTTGGAGACTCCCGACAGGGGTGCTGAGCAGTTCTTC. Its protein is CASSLETPDRGAEQFF.

This clone has just one count. The rearrangement links TRBV6-6 to TRBJ2-5; 8 nucleotides match TRBD1. The CDR3 consists of 15 residues. Germline V gives CDR1 MNHNY, CDR2 SVGAGI (reference sequence). The V and J ends lost 6 bases and 1 base, in that order; junction bases with no gene match: 7. CDR3 nucleotides: TGTGCCAGCAGCCAAGGACAGGGAGTCCAAGAGACCCAGTACTTC. Amino acids: CASSQGQGVQETQYF.

The chain recombines TRBV30 with TRBJ1-1, with 7 nucleotides matching TRBD1. Germline V gene sequence: CDR1 GTSNPN, CDR2 SVGIG (reference sequence). The CDR3 has 12 residues. The V segment lost 3 bases and the J segment 7 bases; nucleotides outside the gene matches: 5. CDR3 sequence reads: CAWSTRGDEAFF. The DNA for the CDR3 is TGTGCCTGGAGCACCAGGGGGGATGAAGCTTTCTTT.

This clone was counted at least ten times. The J gene is TRBJ1-1, the V gene TRBV20-1; D is ambiguous. This CDR3 has 11 amino acids. Germline V gene data show CDR1 as DFQATT and CDR2 as SNEGSKA (reference sequence). The ends were cut back, 3 bases at V and 1 base at J, with 3 bases in the middle. The CDR3 sequence is CSASWNTEAFF. The CDR3 nucleotides read TGCAGTGCTAGCTGGAACACTGAAGCTTTCTTT.